Each of the 17 T cell receptor beta chains below was sequenced from the same sample in a study of shared clonotypes between healthy human individuals. CD8 cells classed as naive were CD45RO-negative and positively selected for CCR7, excluding terminally differentiated effector memory CD45RA+ cells. The protocol was immunoSEQ multiplex PCR, while the TCRdb copy is restricted to in-frame clones and leaves out a portion. The sample contains 2 million to 2.5 million clones, about 92% of which appear only once. Source material: naive CD8+ T cells from PBMCs. All receptors derive from a man aged 18-30 years in good health. Some clones in this sample may be carry-over from other donors' samples.

The chain carries TRBV5-1 and TRBJ2-3; D unresolved. The CDR3 spans 13 residues. With 4 bases removed from V and 2 bases from J, the gap between germline ends came to 8 bases. Germline values: CDR1 SGHRS, CDR2 YFSETQ. The CDR3 DNA reads TGCGCCAGCAGCCTCGACCCCACAGATACGCAGTATTTT. This translates into CASSLDPTDTQYF.

The chain joins TRBV28 to TRBJ2-1; 9 bases are shared with TRBD2. The ends lost 5 bases at V and 5 bases at J; junction bases unmatched: 1. Per germline, CDR1 MDHEN and CDR2 SYDVKM. There are 13 residues in the CDR3. CDR3 DNA sequence: TGTGCCAGCAGTCGACTAGCGGACAATGAGCAGTTCTTC. Translating gives CASSRLADNEQFF.

As regards this clone: This same CDR3 is encoded by further DNA sequences in the sample. CDR3 nucleotides: TGTGCCAGCAGCCCGAGGGGAAGACCGCAAGAGACCCAGTACTTC. This translates into CASSPRGRPQETQYF. The chain combines TRBV7-9 with TRBJ2-5; the D gene could be TRBD1 or TRBD2 (5 bases each). There are 15 residues in the CDR3. Deletions cut 5 bases from V and 2 bases from J, with 15 bases between. Per the germline V gene, CDR1 is SEHNR and CDR2 is FQNEAQ (reference sequence).

Comment on this clone: Distinct nucleotide sequences in the sample also encode this CDR3. The chain links TRBV27 to TRBJ1-1; D not certain. CDR3 length: 14 amino acids. V lost 2 bases to trimming and J lost 1 base, with 8 bases between them. The germline CDR1 and CDR2 sequences are MNHEY and SMNVEV (reference sequence). The CDR3 here is CASSLRQANTEAFF. CDR3 nucleotide sequence: TGTGCCAGCAGTTTAAGGCAGGCGAACACTGAAGCTTTCTTT.

The V gene is TRBV28, the J gene TRBJ2-7; 7 bases match TRBD2. This CDR3 has 14 amino acids. Germline lookup yields CDR1 MDHEN and CDR2 SYDVKM. Trimming took 6 bases from V and 4 from J; bases not matched to a gene: 9. CDR3 protein: CASSWRGGPYEQYF. The DNA of the CDR3 is TGTGCCAGCAGCTGGAGGGGAGGGCCGTACGAGCAGTACTTC.

The gene calls are TRBV28 and TRBJ2-7; tentative D call: TRBD2 (5 bases). Germline V gene lookup returns CDR1 MDHEN and CDR2 SYDVKM. V lost 2 bases and J 6 bases, leaving 14 bases between the germline ends. This CDR3 contains 14 residues. Written as DNA, the CDR3 is TGTGCCAGCAGTTTAAGGGCCGCCCGGGGCGAGCAGTACTTC. Translation: CASSLRAARGEQYF.

The table lists this clone with a few counts. Other nucleotide sequences from this sample produce the same CDR3. The rearrangement uses TRBV15 and TRBJ1-1; D perhaps matches TRBD1 (6 bases). Trimming cost V 3 bases and J 1 base, with 6 bases left between them. CDR1 and CDR2 (germline): LNHNV, YYDKDF (reference sequence). The CDR3 length is 13 residues. CDR3 protein: CATSSRGNTEAFF. As DNA, the CDR3 is TGTGCCACCAGCAGCAGGGGGAACACTGAAGCTTTCTTT. Filled out from reference TRBV15 and TRBJ1-1, the complete variable domain reads DAMVIQNPRYQVTQFGKPVTLSCSQTLNHNVMYWYQQKSSQAPKLLFHYYDKDFNNEADTPDNFQSRRPNTSFCFLDIRSPGLGDTAMYLCATSSRGNTEAFFGQGTRLTVV.

Regarding this clone: Other DNA sequences in this sample translate to the same CDR3. The rearrangement joins TRBV9 to TRBJ2-7; D possibly matches TRBD1 or TRBD2 (6 bases each). In germline, CDR1 is SGDLS, CDR2 YYNGEE. This CDR3 has 14 amino acids. Deletions cut 0 bases from V and 3 bases from J, with 10 bases between. This CDR3 is CASSVAQGGYEQYF. The CDR3 DNA reads TGTGCCAGCAGCGTAGCACAGGGAGGCTACGAGCAGTACTTC.

The V call is TRBV21-1, the J call TRBJ1-3. TRBV21-1 is a pseudogene locus. This CDR3 is built from 15 residues. For the CDR3, the DNA is TGTGCCAGCAGCGGGATTGTCCTCTCTGGAAACACCATATATTTT. It yields the protein CASSGIVLSGNTIYF.

This chain links TRBV7-8 with TRBJ1-1; no reliable D call. Germline V gene data show CDR1 as SGHVS and CDR2 as FQNEAQ. The CDR3 runs to 16 residues. Deletions cut 5 bases from V and 0 bases from J, with 16 bases between. The CDR3 region is CASSQGRINMNTEAFF. In DNA form, the CDR3 reads TGTGCCAGCAGCCAAGGACGGATTAACATGAACACTGAAGCTTTCTTT.

This chain joins TRBV27 and TRBJ2-1; D possibly corresponds to TRBD2 (6 bases). Trimming took off 6 bases at V and 3 bases at J, with 21 bases between the two ends. The CDR3 totals 17 residues. Germline V gene sequence: CDR1 MNHEY, CDR2 SMNVEV (reference sequence). This CDR3 reads CASSPSAEVPRYNEQFF. The CDR3 nucleotides are TGTGCCAGCAGCCCTAGCGCCGAGGTGCCCCGCTACAATGAGCAGTTCTTC.

V is TRBV9 and J is TRBJ2-1; D not certain. The germline CDR1 and CDR2 sequences are SGDLS and YYNGEE. CDR3 length: 15 amino acids. Trimming pared 0 bases from V and 7 bases from J, leaving 14 bases between. This CDR3 is CASSVGRVSGNEQFF. CDR3 nucleotide sequence: TGTGCCAGCAGCGTAGGCCGGGTTAGTGGTAATGAGCAGTTCTTC.

The J gene is TRBJ2-7, the V gene TRBV13; D is possibly TRBD1 or TRBD2 (5 bases each). Germline V gene data show CDR1 as PRHDT and CDR2 as FYEKMQ (reference sequence). The CDR3 covers 15 residues. Trimming pared 2 bases from V and 3 bases from J, leaving 14 bases between. CDR3 region: CASSLRGGLLYEQYF. CDR3 nucleotides: TGTGCCAGCAGCTTAAGGGGCGGACTTCTCTACGAGCAGTACTTC.

The V and J genes are TRBV29-1 and TRBJ1-2, with 7 nucleotides matching TRBD1. The germline V gene encodes CDR1 SQVTM and CDR2 ANQGSEA. J lost 4 bases, V lost 7 bases, and 3 bases had no gene match. The CDR3 spans 11 residues. The CDR3 loop is CSAWDSYGYTF. CDR3 DNA: TGCAGCGCCTGGGACAGCTATGGCTACACCTTC.

The gene calls are TRBV7-2 and TRBJ2-7; a weak D match, TRBD1 (6 bases). Germline lookup yields CDR1 SGHTA and CDR2 FQGNSA. This CDR3 is built from 13 residues. V lost 3 bases, J lost 5 bases, and 11 bases lay in between. CDR3: CASSFVRDNEQYF. CDR3 sequence (DNA): TGTGCCAGCAGCTTCGTCAGGGACAACGAGCAGTACTTC. The whole variable domain, filled in from reference TRBV7-2 and TRBJ2-7, reads GAGVSQSPSNKVTEKGKDVELRCDPISGHTALYWYRQSLGQGLEFLIYFQGNSAPDKSGLPSDRFSAERTGGSVSTLTIQRTQQEDSAVYLCASSFVRDNEQYFGPGTRLTVT.

The chain joins TRBV4-3 to TRBJ2-7, with TRBD2 matching over 10 bases. CDR1 and CDR2 (germline): LGHNA, YSLEER. V shed 3 bases and J 2 bases; nucleotides not matched to a gene: 7. This CDR3 has 16 amino acids. As DNA, the CDR3 is TGCGCCAGCAGCCAGGATAGCGGGAGGCCACCCTACGAGCAGTACTTC. Protein: CASSQDSGRPPYEQYF.

V is TRBV6-6 and J is TRBJ2-3, with D maybe TRBD2 (6 bases). The V gene's germline CDR1 is MNHNY and CDR2 SVGAGI (reference sequence). V was cut by 5 bases and J by 2 bases, with 11 bases left in between. This CDR3 is 14 amino acids long. Here the CDR3 reads CASSGRDFTDTQYF. For the CDR3, the DNA is TGTGCCAGCAGTGGGCGGGACTTCACAGATACGCAGTATTTT.